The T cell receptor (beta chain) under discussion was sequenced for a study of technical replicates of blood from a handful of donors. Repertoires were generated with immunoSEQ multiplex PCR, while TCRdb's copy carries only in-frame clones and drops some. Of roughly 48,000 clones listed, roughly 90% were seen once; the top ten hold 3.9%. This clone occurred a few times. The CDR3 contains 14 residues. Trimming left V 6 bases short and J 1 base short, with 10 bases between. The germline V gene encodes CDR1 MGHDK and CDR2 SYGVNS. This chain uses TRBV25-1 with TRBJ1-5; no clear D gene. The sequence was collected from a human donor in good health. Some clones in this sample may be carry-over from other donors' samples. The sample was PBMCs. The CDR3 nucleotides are TGTGCCAGCAGCGGGAGTGTGAGCAATCAGCCCCAGCATTTT. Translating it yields CASSGSVSNQPQHF.